The clone carrying this T cell receptor beta chain was detected only once. The data originate from a study of PD-L1 blockade in urothelial cancer. As for the study in general: Male sex and bladder-origin urothelial cancer were recorded for twenty-five of 29 patients. The study recovered a median of approximately 150,000 T cells per blood sample. Researchers looked at the blood 3 weeks (second dose) and 6 weeks after treatment began.

V was clipped by 1 base and J by 0 bases, with 6 bases between them. CDR1 is SGHTA and CDR2 is FQGNSA in the germline V gene. CDR3 length: 14 residues. This table comes from immunoSEQ multiplex PCR, and its TCRdb copy is limited to in-frame clones, with some not included. The data show approximately 52,000 clones, approximately 80% seen once. Specimen: PBMCs, collected around atezolizumab (anti-PD-L1) treatment. The V gene is TRBV7-2, the J gene TRBJ1-1; the D is unclear. The sequence derives from a man aged 65-85 years with urothelial cancer. The CDR3 DNA sequence: TGTGCCAGCAGCTTAGGAGTAATGAACACTGAAGCTTTCTTT. Its protein product is CASSLGVMNTEAFF.